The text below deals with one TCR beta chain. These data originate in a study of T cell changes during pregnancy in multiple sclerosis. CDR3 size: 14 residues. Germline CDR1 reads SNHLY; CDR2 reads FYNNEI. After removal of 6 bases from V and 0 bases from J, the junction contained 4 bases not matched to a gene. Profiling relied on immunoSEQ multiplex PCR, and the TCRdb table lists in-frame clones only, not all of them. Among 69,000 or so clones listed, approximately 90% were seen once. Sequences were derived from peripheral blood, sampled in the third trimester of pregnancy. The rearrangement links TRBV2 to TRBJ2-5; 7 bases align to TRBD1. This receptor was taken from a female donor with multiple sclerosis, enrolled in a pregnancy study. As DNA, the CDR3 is TGTGCCAGCAGGGGGGACAGTTACCAAGAGACCCAGTACTTC. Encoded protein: CASRGDSYQETQYF.